One and the same sample provided the 16 T cell receptor beta chains below, sequenced in a study of T-cell reconstitution after alpha-beta-depleted transplantation in children. The library targeted TCRbeta and was prepared with unique molecular identifiers. One entry per CDR3 protein results from TCRdb running MiXCR on the PCR reads. This table holds approximately 500,000 distinct CDR3 sequences, 10% to 13% found once. The source material was PBMCs, sampled before TCRalphabeta/CD19-depleted stem cell transplant. The receptors originated from a child under 10 years old with inherited bone marrow failure, due to receive a stem cell transplant.

This clonotype was seen repeatedly, ten times or more. J is TRBJ2-1 and V is TRBV25-1; 7 nucleotides line up with TRBD1. CDR1 and CDR2 from the germline V gene are MGHDK and SYGVNS. This CDR3 is 14 amino acids long. The V and J ends lost 4 bases and 8 bases, in that order; junction bases with no gene match: 8. CDR3 residues: CASSAEPQGDEQFF. In nucleotides, the CDR3 is TGTGCCAGCAGTGCGGAACCCCAGGGGGATGAGCAGTTCTTC. Together with reference TRBV25-1 and TRBJ2-1, the CDR3 gives the full variable domain: EADIYQTPRYLVIGTGKKITLECSQTMGHDKMYWYQQDPGMELHLIHYSYGVNSTEKGDLSSESTVSRIRTEHFPLTLESARPSHTSQYLCASSAEPQGDEQFFGPGTRLTVL.

This clonotype came up many times. The rearrangement uses TRBV27 and TRBJ2-2; no firm D call. Germline V gene sequence: CDR1 MNHEY, CDR2 SMNVEV (reference sequence). Trimming pared 5 bases from V and 6 bases from J, leaving 13 bases between. The CDR3 spans 14 residues. DNA for the CDR3: TGTGCCAGCAGTCCCACGGAGACCCCCGGGGAGCTGTTTTTT. It specifies CASSPTETPGELFF.

The rearrangement links TRBV9 to TRBJ2-5; D is unresolved. The V gene's germline CDR1 is SGDLS and CDR2 YYNGEE. V lost 4 bases and J 5 bases, leaving 15 bases between the germline ends. This CDR3 has 14 amino acids. CDR3 protein: CASSPLGSLETQYF. CDR3 bases: TGTGCCAGCAGCCCCCTCGGTAGCTTGGAGACCCAGTACTTC.

The sample holds one count of this clonotype. The chain is built from TRBV7-9 and TRBJ2-3, with 8 bases fitting TRBD1. The germline V gene encodes CDR1 SEHNR and CDR2 FQNEAQ (reference sequence). The CDR3 is 14 residues long. With V trimmed by 4 bases and J by 6 bases, 6 bases remained unmatched. CDR3 region: CASSSGYRGDTQYF. CDR3 DNA: TGTGCCAGCAGCTCAGGCTACAGGGGGGATACGCAGTATTTT.

This clonotype was counted many times. The chain links TRBV6-9 to TRBJ2-2; TRBD2 agrees at 10 bases. The junction had 10 bases not matched to a gene; V was cut back by 2 bases and J by 16 bases. This CDR3 has 14 residues. The germline gives CDR1 MNHGY, CDR2 SVAAGI. This chain's CDR3 is CASSYRTSGKLPFF. The CDR3 coding sequence is TGTGCCAGCAGTTATAGGACTAGCGGTAAACTGCCGTTTTTT.

This clonotype has a handful of counts. J is TRBJ1-5 and V is TRBV6-1; D unclear. The germline CDR1 and CDR2 sequences are MNHNS and SASEGT. CDR3 length: 15 residues. V lost 7 bases, J lost 0 bases, and 13 bases lay in between. Written as DNA, the CDR3 is TGTGCCAGCACGGGGAAGTTCAATAGCAATCAGCCCCAGCATTTT. Translating gives CASTGKFNSNQPQHF.

This clonotype was detected ten times or more. The CDR3 DNA reads as TGCGCCAGCAGCTTGAAGTCTGGGGCCAACGTCCTGACTTTC. This translates into CASSLKSGANVLTF. The rearrangement links TRBV5-1 to TRBJ2-6; unclear D gene. The CDR3 length is 14 residues. Trimming took 1 base from V and 1 from J, leaving 3 bases between them. The germline CDR1 and CDR2 sequences are SGHRS and YFSETQ.

This clonotype was observed many times. V usage is TRBV19 and J usage is TRBJ2-4; 10 bases map to TRBD2. Germline V lookup: CDR1 LNHDA, CDR2 SQIVND (reference sequence). J gave up 3 bases and V 1 base, and 9 bases lay outside the gene matches. CDR3 size: 18 residues. CDR3 in amino acids: CASSIGFSGRVVKNIQYF. The CDR3 DNA sequence: TGTGCCAGTAGTATAGGATTCAGCGGGAGGGTGGTCAAAAACATTCAGTACTTC.

This clonotype was observed at least ten times. The rearrangement links TRBV5-1 to TRBJ2-2, with D possibly TRBD1 on 5 matching bases. V was cut by 4 bases and J by 0 bases, with 10 bases left in between. This CDR3 has 15 amino acids. From germline, CDR1 is SGHRS and CDR2 YFSETQ. For the CDR3, the DNA is TGCGCCAGCAGCACGGCAGGGCCGAACACCGGGGAGCTGTTTTTT. Translation: CASSTAGPNTGELFF. The entire variable domain, with the rest obtained from reference TRBV5-1 and TRBJ2-2, is as follows: KAGVTQTPRYLIKTRGQQVTLSCSPISGHRSVSWYQQTPGQGLQFLFEYFSETQRNKGNFPGRFSGRQFSNSRSEMNVSTLELGDSALYLCASSTAGPNTGELFFGEGSRLTVL.

This clonotype appeared many times. V and J are TRBV29-1 and TRBJ1-2, with D hard to call. This CDR3 has 15 amino acids. Germline assignment: CDR1 SQVTM and CDR2 ANQGSEA. Trimming took off 2 bases at V and 0 bases at J, with 13 bases between the two ends. This CDR3 is CSVEIPDSTNYGYTF. DNA for the CDR3: TGCAGCGTTGAAATACCAGACTCCACTAACTATGGCTACACCTTC.

This clonotype appeared a few times. The chain joins TRBV7-2 to TRBJ2-7; D is perhaps TRBD2 (6 bases). CDR1 and CDR2 from the germline V gene are SGHTA and FQGNSA. V was clipped by 2 bases and J by 1 base, with 9 bases between them. CDR3 length: 14 amino acids. Here the CDR3 reads CASSLPGESYEQYF. CDR3 nucleotides: TGTGCCAGCAGCTTACCGGGAGAGTCCTACGAGCAGTACTTC.

There are many counts of this clonotype. The chain has TRBV12-3 or TRBV12-4 and TRBJ2-7, with D tentatively TRBD1 or TRBD2 (5 bases each). The CDR3 is 13 residues long. V was shortened by 6 bases and J by 6 bases, with 15 bases between the two germline ends. The CDR3 here is CASSPGTPGEQYF. CDR3 bases: TGTGCCAGCAGCCCCGGGACCCCCGGCGAGCAGTACTTC.

V gene TRBV11-2 combines with J gene TRBJ2-3, with TRBD2 identical over 9 bases. Germline CDR1 and CDR2: SGHAT and FQNNGV. V shed 3 bases, J shed 5 bases, and the junction held 6 bases outside the gene matches. The CDR3 length is 15 residues. CDR3 coding DNA: TGTGCCAGCAGCTTTAGCGGGAGCCATGGAGATACGCAGTATTTT. Its protein is CASSFSGSHGDTQYF.

This chain joins TRBV27 and TRBJ2-1; TRBD2 might be the D (6 bases). CDR1 is MNHEY and CDR2 is SMNVEV in the germline V gene (reference sequence). Trimming left V 8 bases short and J 4 bases short, with 21 bases between. This CDR3 has 16 amino acids. The CDR3 DNA is TGTGCCAGCGCCCGGTGGACGGGAGACCCTTACAATGAGCAGTTCTTC. As protein: CASARWTGDPYNEQFF.

This clonotype was seen only a few times. The V call is TRBV6-2 or TRBV6-3, the J call TRBJ1-5; TRBD1 agrees at 8 bases. V shed 6 bases, J shed 3 bases, and the junction held 16 bases outside the gene matches. This CDR3 comprises 18 residues. Germline assignment: CDR1 MNHEY and CDR2 SVGEGT. The CDR3 DNA is TGTGCCAGCAGCAGCAGGGGGCAGCTGAAAGGGGTCAATCAGCCCCAGCATTTT. As protein: CASSSRGQLKGVNQPQHF.

The chain has TRBV20-1 and TRBJ2-2, with D possibly being TRBD1 (6 bases). V was cut by 1 base and J by 5 bases, with 17 bases left in between. The CDR3 is 16 amino acids. Germline CDR1 DFQATT, CDR2 SNEGSKA (reference sequence). Here the CDR3 reads CSARAARGGFTGELFF. CDR3 sequence (DNA): TGCAGTGCTAGAGCGGCCAGGGGCGGGTTTACCGGGGAGCTGTTTTTT.